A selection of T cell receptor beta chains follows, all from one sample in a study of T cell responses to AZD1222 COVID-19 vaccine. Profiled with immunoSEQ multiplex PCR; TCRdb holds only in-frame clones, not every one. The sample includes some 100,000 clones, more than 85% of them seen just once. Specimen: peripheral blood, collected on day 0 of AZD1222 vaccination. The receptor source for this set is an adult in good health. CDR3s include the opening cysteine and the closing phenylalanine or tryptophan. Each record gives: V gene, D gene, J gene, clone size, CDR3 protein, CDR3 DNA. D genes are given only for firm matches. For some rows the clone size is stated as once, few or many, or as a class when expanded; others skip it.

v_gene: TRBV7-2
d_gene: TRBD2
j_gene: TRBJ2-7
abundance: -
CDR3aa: CASNIPTSASYEQYF
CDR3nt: TGTGCCAGCAACATACCGACTAGCGCCTCCTACGAGCAGTACTTC

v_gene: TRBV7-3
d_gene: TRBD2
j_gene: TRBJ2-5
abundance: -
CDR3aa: CASSSGTSGRTQETQYF
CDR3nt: TGTGCCAGCAGCTCAGGGACTAGCGGTCGGACTCAAGAGACCCAGTACTTC

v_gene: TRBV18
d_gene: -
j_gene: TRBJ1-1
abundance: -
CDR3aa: CASSPPIGVNTEAFF
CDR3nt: TGTGCCAGCTCACCACCAATTGGGGTGAACACTGAAGCTTTCTTT

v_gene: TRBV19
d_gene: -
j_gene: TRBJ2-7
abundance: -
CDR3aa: CASNQGGEGYEQYF
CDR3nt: TGTGCCAGTAACCAGGGGGGCGAAGGTTACGAGCAGTACTTC

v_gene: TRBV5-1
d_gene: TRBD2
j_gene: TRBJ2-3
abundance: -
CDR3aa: CASSQGLAPDTQYF
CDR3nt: TGCGCCAGCAGTCAGGGACTAGCGCCAGATACGCAGTATTTT

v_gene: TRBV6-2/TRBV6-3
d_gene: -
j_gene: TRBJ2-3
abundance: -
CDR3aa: CASSPTSHTDTQYF
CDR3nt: TGTGCCAGCAGTCCAACCAGTCACACAGATACGCAGTATTTT

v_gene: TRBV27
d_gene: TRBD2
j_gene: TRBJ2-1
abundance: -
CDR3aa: CASTPWRGGSYNEQFF
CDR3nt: TGTGCCAGCACTCCTTGGCGGGGGGGGTCCTACAATGAGCAGTTCTTC

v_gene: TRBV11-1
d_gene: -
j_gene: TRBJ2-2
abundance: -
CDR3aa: CASALNAGELFF
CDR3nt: TGTGCCAGCGCCCTTAACGCCGGGGAGCTGTTTTTT

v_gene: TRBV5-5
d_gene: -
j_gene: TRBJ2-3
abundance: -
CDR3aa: CASSVEGVHTDTQYF
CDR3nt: TGTGCCAGCAGCGTCGAAGGGGTCCACACAGATACGCAGTATTTT

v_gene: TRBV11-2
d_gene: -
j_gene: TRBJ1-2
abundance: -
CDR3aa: CASSLSAGESANYGYTF
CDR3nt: TGTGCCAGCAGCTTATCGGCAGGGGAATCCGCTAACTATGGCTACACCTTC

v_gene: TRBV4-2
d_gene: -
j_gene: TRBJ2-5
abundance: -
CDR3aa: CASSQVTGRQETQYF
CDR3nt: TGTGCCAGCAGCCAAGTAACAGGGCGCCAAGAGACCCAGTACTTC

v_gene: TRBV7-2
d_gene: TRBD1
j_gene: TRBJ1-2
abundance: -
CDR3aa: CASSPDRGGGYTF
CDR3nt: TGTGCCAGCAGCCCAGACAGGGGCGGAGGCTACACCTTC

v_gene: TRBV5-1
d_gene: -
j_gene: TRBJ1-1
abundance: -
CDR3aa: CASSSYPDAEAFF
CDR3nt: TGCGCCAGCAGCTCCTACCCGGACGCTGAAGCTTTCTTT

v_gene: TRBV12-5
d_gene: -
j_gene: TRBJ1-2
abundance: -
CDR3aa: CASGPPSHFYGYTF
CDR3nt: TGTGCTAGTGGTCCTCCCTCACACTTCTATGGCTACACCTTC

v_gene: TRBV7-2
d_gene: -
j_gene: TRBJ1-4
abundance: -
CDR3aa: CASSLARMDGEKLFF
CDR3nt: TGTGCCAGCAGCTTAGCCCGCATGGACGGGGAAAAACTGTTTTTT

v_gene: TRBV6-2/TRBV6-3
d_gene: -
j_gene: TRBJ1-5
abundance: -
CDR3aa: CASSRMGTSSFYSNQPQHF
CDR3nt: TGTGCCAGCAGTCGGATGGGAACGTCCTCCTTTTATAGCAATCAGCCCCAGCATTTT

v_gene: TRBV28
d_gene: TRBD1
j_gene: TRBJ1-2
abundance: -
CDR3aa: CASSLFSVPVGTGGGGYTF
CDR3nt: TGTGCCAGCAGTTTATTCTCGGTGCCGGTGGGGACAGGGGGCGGTGGCTACACCTTC

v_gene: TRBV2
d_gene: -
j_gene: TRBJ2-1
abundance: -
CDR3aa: CASSVGVAVNEQFF
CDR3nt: TGTGCCAGCAGTGTCGGGGTAGCGGTCAATGAGCAGTTCTTC

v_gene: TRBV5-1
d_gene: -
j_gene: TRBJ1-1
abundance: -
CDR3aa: CASSHRDVYTEAFF
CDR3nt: TGCGCCAGCAGCCACAGGGATGTGTACACTGAAGCTTTCTTT

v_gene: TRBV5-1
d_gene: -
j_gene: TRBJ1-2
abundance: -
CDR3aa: CASSFGVRENYGYTF
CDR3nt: TGCGCCAGCAGCTTTGGGGTCAGGGAGAACTATGGCTACACCTTC

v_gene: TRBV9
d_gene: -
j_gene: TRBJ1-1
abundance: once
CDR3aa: CASSVAQDQGRPFF
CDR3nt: TGTGCCAGCAGCGTAGCCCAGGATCAGGGGCGACCTTTCTTT

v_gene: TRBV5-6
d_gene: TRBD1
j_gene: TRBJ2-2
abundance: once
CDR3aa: CASKTGGRVGTGELFF
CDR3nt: TGTGCCAGCAAGACAGGGGGCAGAGTCGGAACCGGGGAGCTGTTTTTT

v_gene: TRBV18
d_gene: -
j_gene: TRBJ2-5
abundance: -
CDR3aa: CASSDQETQYF
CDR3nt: TGTGCCAGCTCAGACCAAGAGACCCAGTACTTC

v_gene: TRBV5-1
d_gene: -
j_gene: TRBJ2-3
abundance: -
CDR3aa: CASSPVTGPDTQYF
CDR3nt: TGCGCCAGCAGCCCCGTTACAGGGCCGGATACGCAGTATTTT

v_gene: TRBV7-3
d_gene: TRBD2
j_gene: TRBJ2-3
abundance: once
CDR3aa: CASSLTSGGDTQYF
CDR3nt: TGTGCCAGCAGCTTGACTAGCGGGGGAGATACGCAGTATTTT

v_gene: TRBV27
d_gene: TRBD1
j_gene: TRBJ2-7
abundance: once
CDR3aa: CASSHRGTGYEQYF
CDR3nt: TGTGCCAGCAGCCACAGGGGTACGGGCTACGAGCAGTACTTC

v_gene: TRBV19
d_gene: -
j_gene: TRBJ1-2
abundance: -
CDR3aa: CASSVTPGHYGYTF
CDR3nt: TGTGCCAGTAGTGTAACCCCAGGACACTATGGCTACACCTTC

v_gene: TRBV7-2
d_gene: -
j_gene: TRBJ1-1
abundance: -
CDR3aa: CASSWTVNTEAFF
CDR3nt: TGTGCCAGCAGCTGGACAGTGAACACTGAAGCTTTCTTT

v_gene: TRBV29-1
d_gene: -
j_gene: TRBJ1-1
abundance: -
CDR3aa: CSVPRRGGSTEAFF
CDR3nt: TGCAGCGTGCCCCGGCGGGGTGGGAGCACTGAAGCTTTCTTT

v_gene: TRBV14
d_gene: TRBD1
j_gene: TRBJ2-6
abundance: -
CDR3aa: CASSQQGALSGANVLTF
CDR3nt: TGTGCCAGCAGCCAGCAGGGGGCGCTATCAGGGGCCAACGTCCTGACTTTC

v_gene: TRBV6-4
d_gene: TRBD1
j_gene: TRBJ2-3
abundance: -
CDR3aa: CASSDTAGGTQYF
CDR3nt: TGTGCCAGCAGTGACACCGCAGGGGGTACGCAGTATTTT

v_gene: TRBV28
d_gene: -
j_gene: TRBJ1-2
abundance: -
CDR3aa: CASSWVNRGYTF
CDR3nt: TGTGCCAGCAGTTGGGTGAACAGGGGCTACACCTTC

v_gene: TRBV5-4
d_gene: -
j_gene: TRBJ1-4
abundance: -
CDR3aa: CASRASWEGEKLFF
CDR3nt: TGTGCCAGCAGGGCCTCGTGGGAAGGCGAAAAACTGTTTTTT

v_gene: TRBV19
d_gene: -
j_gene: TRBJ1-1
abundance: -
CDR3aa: CASSLNRENTEAFF
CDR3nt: TGTGCCAGTAGCCTGAACAGGGAGAACACTGAAGCTTTCTTT

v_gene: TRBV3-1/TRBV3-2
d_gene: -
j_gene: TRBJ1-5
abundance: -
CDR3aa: CASSQDVSNQPQHF
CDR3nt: TGTGCCAGCAGCCAAGATGTTAGCAATCAGCCCCAGCATTTT

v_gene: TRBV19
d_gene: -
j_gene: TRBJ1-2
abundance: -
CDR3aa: CASSNNYGYTF
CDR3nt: TGTGCCAGTAGTAATAACTATGGCTACACCTTC

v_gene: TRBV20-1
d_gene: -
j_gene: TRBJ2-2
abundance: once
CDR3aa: CSASALTATGELFF
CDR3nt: TGCAGTGCTAGTGCCCTGACAGCTACCGGGGAGCTGTTTTTT

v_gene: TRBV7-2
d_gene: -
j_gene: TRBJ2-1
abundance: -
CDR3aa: CASSLTAGYYNEQFF
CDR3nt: TGTGCCAGCAGCTTAACCGCGGGGTATTACAATGAGCAGTTCTTC

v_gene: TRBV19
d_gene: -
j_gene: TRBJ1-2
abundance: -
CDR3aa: CARDRGGIYGYTF
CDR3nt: TGTGCCAGAGATCGAGGGGGGATCTATGGCTACACCTTC

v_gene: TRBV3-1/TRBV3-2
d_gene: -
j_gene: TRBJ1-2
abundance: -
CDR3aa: CASSQGTGGFGYTF
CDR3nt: TGTGCCAGCAGCCAAGGTACTGGGGGCTTTGGCTACACCTTC

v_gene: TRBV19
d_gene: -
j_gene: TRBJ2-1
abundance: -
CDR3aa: CASSPHPRGPLNEQFF
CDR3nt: TGTGCCAGTAGTCCCCACCCGCGCGGTCCTCTCAATGAGCAGTTCTTC

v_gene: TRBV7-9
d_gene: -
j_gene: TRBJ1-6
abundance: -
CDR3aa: CASSLIVGTHVNSPLHF
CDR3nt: TGTGCCAGCAGCTTGATCGTGGGGACCCACGTAAATTCACCCCTCCACTTT

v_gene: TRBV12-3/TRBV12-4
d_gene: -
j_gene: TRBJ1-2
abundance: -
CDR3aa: CASSRWDGYTF
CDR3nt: TGTGCCAGCAGTCGTTGGGATGGCTACACCTTC

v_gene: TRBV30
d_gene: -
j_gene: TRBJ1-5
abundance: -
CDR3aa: CAWSVDTGQPQHF
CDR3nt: TGTGCCTGGAGCGTAGATACAGGCCAGCCCCAGCATTTT

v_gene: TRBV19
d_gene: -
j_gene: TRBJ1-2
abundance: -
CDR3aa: CASSIGDGNYGYTF
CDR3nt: TGTGCCAGTAGTATTGGGGACGGCAACTATGGCTACACCTTC

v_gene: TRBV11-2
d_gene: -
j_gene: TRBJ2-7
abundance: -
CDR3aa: CASRGFSYEQYF
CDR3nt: TGTGCCAGCAGGGGCTTCTCCTACGAGCAGTACTTC

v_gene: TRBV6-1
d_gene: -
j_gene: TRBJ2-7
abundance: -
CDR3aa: CASSERQGNEQYF
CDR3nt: TGTGCCAGCAGTGAGCGGCAGGGTAACGAGCAGTACTTC

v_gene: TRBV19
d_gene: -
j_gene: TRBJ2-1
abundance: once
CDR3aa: CASRVGGSYNEQFF
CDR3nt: TGTGCCAGTAGAGTAGGAGGCTCCTACAATGAGCAGTTCTTC

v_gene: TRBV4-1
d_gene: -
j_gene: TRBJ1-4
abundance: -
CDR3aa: CASSQVIASGRANEKLFF
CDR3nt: TGCGCCAGCAGCCAAGTGATTGCATCAGGTCGGGCAAATGAAAAACTGTTTTTT

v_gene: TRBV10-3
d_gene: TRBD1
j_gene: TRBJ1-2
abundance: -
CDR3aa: CAISESKGQGWHYGYTF
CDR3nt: TGTGCCATCAGTGAGTCCAAAGGACAGGGTTGGCACTATGGCTACACCTTC

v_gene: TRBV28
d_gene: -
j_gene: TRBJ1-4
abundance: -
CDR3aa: CASSLDHDGYEKLFF
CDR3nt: TGTGCCAGCAGTTTAGATCACGACGGGTATGAAAAACTGTTTTTT

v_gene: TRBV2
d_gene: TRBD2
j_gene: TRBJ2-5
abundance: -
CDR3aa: CASSVGSGGQETQYF
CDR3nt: TGTGCCAGCAGTGTGGGTAGCGGGGGCCAAGAGACCCAGTACTTC

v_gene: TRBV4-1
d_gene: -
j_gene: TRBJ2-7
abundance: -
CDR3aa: CASSREQGYEQYF
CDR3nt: TGCGCCAGCAGCCGCGAACAGGGCTACGAGCAGTACTTC